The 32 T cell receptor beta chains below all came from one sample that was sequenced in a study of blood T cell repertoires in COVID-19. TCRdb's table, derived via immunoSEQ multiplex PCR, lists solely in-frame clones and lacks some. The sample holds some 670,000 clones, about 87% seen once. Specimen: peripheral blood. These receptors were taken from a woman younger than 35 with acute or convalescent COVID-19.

Written as DNA, the CDR3 is TGTGCCAGCTCCCGTAGCAATCAGCCCCAGCATTTT. Amino acid sequence: CASSRSNQPQHF. The V gene is TRBV19, the J gene TRBJ1-5; D remains unclear. Trimming pared 9 bases from V and 0 bases from J, leaving 6 bases between. Germline V gene lookup returns CDR1 LNHDA and CDR2 SQIVND (reference sequence). The CDR3 contains 12 residues.

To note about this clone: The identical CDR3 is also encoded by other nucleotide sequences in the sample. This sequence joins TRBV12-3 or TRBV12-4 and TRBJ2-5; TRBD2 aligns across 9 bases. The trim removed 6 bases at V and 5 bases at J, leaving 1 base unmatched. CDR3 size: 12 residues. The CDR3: CASRAGGETQYF. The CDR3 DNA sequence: TGTGCCAGCAGAGCGGGGGGTGAGACCCAGTACTTC.

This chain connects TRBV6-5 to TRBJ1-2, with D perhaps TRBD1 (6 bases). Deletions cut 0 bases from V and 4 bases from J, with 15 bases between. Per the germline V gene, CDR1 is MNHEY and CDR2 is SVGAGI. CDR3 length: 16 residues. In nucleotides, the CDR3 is TGTGCCAGCAGTTACTCCAGGGACATAATTCGCTATGGCTACACCTTC. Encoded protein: CASSYSRDIIRYGYTF.

The CDR3 loop is CASPLTFSFTNYGYTF. The CDR3 DNA sequence: TGTGCCAGCCCTTTAACTTTTTCCTTCACTAACTATGGCTACACCTTC. The chain uses TRBV2 and TRBJ1-2; no reliable D call. CDR1 is SNHLY, CDR2 FYNNEI, per germline. Deletions cut 8 bases from V and 0 bases from J, with 19 bases between. The CDR3 consists of 16 residues.

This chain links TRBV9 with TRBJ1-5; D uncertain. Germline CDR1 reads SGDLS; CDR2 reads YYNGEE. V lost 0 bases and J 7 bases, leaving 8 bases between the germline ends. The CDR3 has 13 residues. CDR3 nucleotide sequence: TGTGCCAGCAGCGTAGATTATAGCCAGCCCCAGCATTTT. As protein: CASSVDYSQPQHF.

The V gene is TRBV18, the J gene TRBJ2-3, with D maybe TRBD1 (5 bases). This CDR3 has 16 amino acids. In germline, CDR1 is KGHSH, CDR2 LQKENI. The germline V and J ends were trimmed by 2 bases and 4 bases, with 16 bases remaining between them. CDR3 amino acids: CASSPFGAGLADTQYF. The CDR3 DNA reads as TGTGCCAGCTCACCATTTGGGGCAGGGCTCGCAGATACGCAGTATTTT.

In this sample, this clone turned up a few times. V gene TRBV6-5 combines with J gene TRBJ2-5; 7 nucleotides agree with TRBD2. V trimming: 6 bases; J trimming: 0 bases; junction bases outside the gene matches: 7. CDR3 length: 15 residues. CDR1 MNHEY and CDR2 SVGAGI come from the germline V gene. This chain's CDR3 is CASRATSANQETQYF. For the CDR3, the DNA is TGTGCCAGCAGGGCTACTAGCGCTAACCAAGAGACCCAGTACTTC.

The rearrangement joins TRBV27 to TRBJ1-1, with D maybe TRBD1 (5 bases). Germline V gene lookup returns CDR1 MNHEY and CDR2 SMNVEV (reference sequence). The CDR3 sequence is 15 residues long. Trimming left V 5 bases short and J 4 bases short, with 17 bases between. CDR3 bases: TGTGCCAGCAGTCTTGGACCCGGAGGGACCACTGAAGCTTTCTTT. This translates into CASSLGPGGTTEAFF.

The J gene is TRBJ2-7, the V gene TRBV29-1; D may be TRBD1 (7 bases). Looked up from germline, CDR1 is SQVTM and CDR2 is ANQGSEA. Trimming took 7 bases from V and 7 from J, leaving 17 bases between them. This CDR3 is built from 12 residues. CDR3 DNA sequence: TGCAGCGCGCGGGACAGTCCCTCTGAGCAGTACTTC. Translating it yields CSARDSPSEQYF.

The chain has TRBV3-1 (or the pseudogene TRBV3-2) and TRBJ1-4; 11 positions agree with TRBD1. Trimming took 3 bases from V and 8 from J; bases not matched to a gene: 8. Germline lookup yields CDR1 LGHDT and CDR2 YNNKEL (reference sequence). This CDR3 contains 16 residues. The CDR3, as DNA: TGTGCCAGCAGCCACCGAACCGGGACAGGGGGAGAAAAACTGTTTTTT. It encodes CASSHRTGTGGEKLFF.

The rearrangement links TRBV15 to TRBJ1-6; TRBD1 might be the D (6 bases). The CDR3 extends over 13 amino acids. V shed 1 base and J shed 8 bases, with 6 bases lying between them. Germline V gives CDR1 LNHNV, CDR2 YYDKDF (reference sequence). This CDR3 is CATSRAGDSPLHF. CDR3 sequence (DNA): TGTGCCACCAGCAGAGCAGGGGATTCACCCCTCCACTTT.

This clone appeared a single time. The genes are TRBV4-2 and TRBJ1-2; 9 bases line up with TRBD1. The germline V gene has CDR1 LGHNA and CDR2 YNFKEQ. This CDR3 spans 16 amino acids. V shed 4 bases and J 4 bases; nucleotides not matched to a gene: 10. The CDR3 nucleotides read TGTGCCAGCAGCCTTCGAAGGACAGGGGACGGCTATGGCTACACCTTC. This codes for CASSLRRTGDGYGYTF.

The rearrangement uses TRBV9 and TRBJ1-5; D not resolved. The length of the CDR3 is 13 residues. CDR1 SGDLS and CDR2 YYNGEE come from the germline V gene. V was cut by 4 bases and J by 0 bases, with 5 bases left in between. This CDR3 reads CASSPGSNQPQHF. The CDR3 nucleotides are TGTGCCAGCAGCCCAGGTAGCAATCAGCCCCAGCATTTT.

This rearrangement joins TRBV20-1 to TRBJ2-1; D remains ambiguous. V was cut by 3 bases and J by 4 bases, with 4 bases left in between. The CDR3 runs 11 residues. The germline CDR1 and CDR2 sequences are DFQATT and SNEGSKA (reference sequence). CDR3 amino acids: CSARAYNEQFF. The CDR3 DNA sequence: TGCAGTGCTAGGGCATACAATGAGCAGTTCTTC.

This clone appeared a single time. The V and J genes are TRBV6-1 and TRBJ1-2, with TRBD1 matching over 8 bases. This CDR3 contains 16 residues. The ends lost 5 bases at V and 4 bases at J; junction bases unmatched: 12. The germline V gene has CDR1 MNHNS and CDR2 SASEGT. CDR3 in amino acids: CASSQGQGDLGYGYTF. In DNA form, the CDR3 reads TGTGCCAGCAGTCAAGGACAGGGCGATTTGGGCTATGGCTACACCTTC.

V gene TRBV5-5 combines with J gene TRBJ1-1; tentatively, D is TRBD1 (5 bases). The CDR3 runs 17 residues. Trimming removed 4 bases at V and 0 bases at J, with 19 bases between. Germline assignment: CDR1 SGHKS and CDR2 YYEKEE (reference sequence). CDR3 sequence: CASSPPGAAEMNTEAFF. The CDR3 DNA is TGTGCCAGCAGCCCCCCTGGGGCAGCTGAGATGAACACTGAAGCTTTCTTT.

CDR3 loop: CATSEAGGLGNQPQHF. The DNA for the CDR3 is TGTGCCACCAGTGAGGCAGGGGGCCTAGGCAATCAGCCCCAGCATTTT. The chain recombines TRBV24-1 with TRBJ1-5; 8 positions agree with TRBD1. Trimming removed 4 bases from V and 2 bases from J; junction bases left unmatched: 6. There are 16 residues in the CDR3. The germline CDR1 and CDR2 sequences are KGHDR and SFDVKD.

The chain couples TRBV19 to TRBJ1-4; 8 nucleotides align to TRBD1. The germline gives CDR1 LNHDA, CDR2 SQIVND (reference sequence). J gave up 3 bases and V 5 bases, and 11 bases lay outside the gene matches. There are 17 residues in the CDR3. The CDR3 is CASSSTTGGLANEKLFF. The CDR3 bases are TGTGCCAGTAGTTCAACAACAGGGGGACTTGCTAATGAAAAACTGTTTTTT.

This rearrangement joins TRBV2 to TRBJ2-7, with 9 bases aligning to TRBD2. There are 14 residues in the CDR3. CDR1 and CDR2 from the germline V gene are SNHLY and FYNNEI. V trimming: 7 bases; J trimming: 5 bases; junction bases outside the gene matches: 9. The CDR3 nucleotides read TGTGCCAGCACTCGCCCGCGGGAGGGGCACGAGCAGTACTTC. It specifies CASTRPREGHEQYF.

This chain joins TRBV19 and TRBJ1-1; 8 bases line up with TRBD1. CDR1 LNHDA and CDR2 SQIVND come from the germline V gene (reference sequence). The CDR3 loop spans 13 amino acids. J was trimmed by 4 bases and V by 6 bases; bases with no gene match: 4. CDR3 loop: CASSYDRGTEAFF. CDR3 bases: TGTGCCAGTAGCTATGACAGGGGCACTGAAGCTTTCTTT.

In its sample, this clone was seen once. CDR3 nucleotide sequence: TGTGCCAGCAGCCCCGCGGGCACCCAAACGTATGAGCAGTTCTTC. This gives the protein CASSPAGTQTYEQFF. V and J are TRBV4-2 and TRBJ2-1, with a possible D match to TRBD2 (5 bases). The V gene lost 4 bases and the J gene lost 8 bases, with 18 bases spanning the gap. CDR3 length: 15 residues. Germline CDR1 is LGHNA and CDR2 is YNFKEQ.

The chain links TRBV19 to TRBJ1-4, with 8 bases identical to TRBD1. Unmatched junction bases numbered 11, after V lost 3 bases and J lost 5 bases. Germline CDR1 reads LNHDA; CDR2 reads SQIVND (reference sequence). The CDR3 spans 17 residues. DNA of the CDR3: TGTGCCAGTAGTATTGCAACCGCAGGGGGCGCGAATGAAAAACTGTTTTTT. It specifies CASSIATAGGANEKLFF.

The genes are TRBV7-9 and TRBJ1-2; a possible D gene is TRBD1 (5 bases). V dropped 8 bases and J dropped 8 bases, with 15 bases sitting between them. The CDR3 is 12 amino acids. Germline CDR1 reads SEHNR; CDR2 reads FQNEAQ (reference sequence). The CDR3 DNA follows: TGTGCCAGCGTACGGGGGACGGAGGGCTACACCTTC. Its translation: CASVRGTEGYTF.

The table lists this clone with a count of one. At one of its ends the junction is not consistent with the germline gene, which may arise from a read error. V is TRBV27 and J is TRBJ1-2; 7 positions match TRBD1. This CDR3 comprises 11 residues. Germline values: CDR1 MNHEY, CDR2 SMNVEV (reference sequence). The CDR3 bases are TGTGCCAGCAGTCCCGGGGACAGTTTATCCTTC. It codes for CASSPGDSLSF.

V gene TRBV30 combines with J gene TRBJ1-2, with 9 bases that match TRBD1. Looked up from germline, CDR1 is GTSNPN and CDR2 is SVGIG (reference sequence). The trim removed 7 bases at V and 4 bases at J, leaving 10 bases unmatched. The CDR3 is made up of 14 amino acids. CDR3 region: CASTGTGYIYGYTF. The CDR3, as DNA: TGTGCCTCAACCGGGACAGGGTACATCTATGGCTACACCTTC.

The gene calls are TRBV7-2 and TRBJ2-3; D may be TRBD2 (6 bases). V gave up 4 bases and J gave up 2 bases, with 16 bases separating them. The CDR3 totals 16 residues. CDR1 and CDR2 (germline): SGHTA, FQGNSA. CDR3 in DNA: TGTGCCAGCAGCTCCCGGGAGTTTCAACCCACAGATACGCAGTATTTT. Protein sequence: CASSSREFQPTDTQYF.

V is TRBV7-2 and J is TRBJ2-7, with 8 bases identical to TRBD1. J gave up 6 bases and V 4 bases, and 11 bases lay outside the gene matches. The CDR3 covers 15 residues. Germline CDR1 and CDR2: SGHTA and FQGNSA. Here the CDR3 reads CASSSRTGWGFEQYF. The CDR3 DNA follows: TGTGCCAGCAGCTCCCGGACAGGGTGGGGGTTCGAGCAGTACTTC.

The CDR3 coding sequence is TGTGCCAGCAGCGTGGGGGACAGCCCCGGAGGTCAGCCCCAGCATTTT. It yields the protein CASSVGDSPGGQPQHF. The rearrangement links TRBV9 to TRBJ1-5; 7 bases line up with TRBD1. The germline V gene encodes CDR1 SGDLS and CDR2 YYNGEE. This CDR3 is 16 amino acids long. V gave up 2 bases and J gave up 6 bases; unmatched junction bases: 11.

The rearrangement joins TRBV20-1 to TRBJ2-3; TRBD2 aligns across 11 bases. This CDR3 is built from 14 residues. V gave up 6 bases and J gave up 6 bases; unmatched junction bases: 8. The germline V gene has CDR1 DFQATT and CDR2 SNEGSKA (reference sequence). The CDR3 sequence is CSASSGGGSDTQYF. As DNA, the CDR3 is TGCAGTGCGAGTAGCGGGGGGGGATCGGATACGCAGTATTTT.

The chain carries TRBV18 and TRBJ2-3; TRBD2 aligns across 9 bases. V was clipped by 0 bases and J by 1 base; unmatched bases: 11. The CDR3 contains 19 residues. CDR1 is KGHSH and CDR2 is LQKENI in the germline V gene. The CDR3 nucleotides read TGTGCCAGCTCACCACCCCGCGGAATAGCGGGGGTCCGCACAGATACGCAGTATTTT. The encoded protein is CASSPPRGIAGVRTDTQYF.

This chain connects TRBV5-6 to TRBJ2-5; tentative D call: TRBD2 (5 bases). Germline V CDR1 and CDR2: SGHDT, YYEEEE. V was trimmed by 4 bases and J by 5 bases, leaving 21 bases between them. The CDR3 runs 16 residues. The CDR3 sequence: CASSPISSARGETQYF. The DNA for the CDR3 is TGTGCCAGCAGCCCCATTAGTTCGGCCCGAGGGGAGACCCAGTACTTC.

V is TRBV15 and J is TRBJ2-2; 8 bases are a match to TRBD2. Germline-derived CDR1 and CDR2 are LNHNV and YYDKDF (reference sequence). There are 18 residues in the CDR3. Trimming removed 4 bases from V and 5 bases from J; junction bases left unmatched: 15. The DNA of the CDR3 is TGTGCCACCAGCATAGAAGGGGTAGCGGGGCGAGGGACCGGGGAGCTGTTTTTT. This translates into CATSIEGVAGRGTGELFF. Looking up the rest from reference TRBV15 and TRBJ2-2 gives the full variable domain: DAMVIQNPRYQVTQFGKPVTLSCSQTLNHNVMYWYQQKSSQAPKLLFHYYDKDFNNEADTPDNFQSRRPNTSFCFLDIRSPGLGDTAMYLCATSIEGVAGRGTGELFFGEGSRLTVL.